This TCR beta chain derives from a study of cytomegalovirus exposure and HLA in healthy donors. Overall study: From donors who were HLA-typed, an early data release held approximately 91 million unique TCRs.

In the PCR, 60 Vbeta and 13 Jbeta primers were used. Sequencing used immunoSEQ multiplex PCR; TCRdb keeps in-frame clones, though not all of them. The table shows about 93,000 clones, with about 78% occurring only once. Concerning this clone: Antigen unknown.

Findings and limits, study-wide: A later analysis appeared to link common viral pathogens to several of the most significant clusters. It was reported that TCR beta sequences correctly inferred the HLA-A and HLA-B alleles for most subjects.

The germline gives CDR1 SGHRS, CDR2 YFSETQ. V gave up 6 bases and J gave up 2 bases; unmatched junction bases: 7. The CDR3 consists of 15 residues. The TCR was taken from a woman between 40 and 50 years old in good health and CMV-seronegative. Input material: PBMCs. The chain employs TRBV5-1 and TRBJ2-3; the match to TRBD2 covers 9 bases. The CDR3 bases are TGCGCCAGCAAGAAGAGCGGGAGGTCCACAGATACGCAGTATTTT. Protein: CASKKSGRSTDTQYF. The full variable domain, its missing parts supplied by reference TRBV5-1 and TRBJ2-3, is KAGVTQTPRYLIKTRGQQVTLSCSPISGHRSVSWYQQTPGQGLQFLFEYFSETQRNKGNFPGRFSGRQFSNSRSEMNVSTLELGDSALYLCASKKSGRSTDTQYFGPGTRLTVL.